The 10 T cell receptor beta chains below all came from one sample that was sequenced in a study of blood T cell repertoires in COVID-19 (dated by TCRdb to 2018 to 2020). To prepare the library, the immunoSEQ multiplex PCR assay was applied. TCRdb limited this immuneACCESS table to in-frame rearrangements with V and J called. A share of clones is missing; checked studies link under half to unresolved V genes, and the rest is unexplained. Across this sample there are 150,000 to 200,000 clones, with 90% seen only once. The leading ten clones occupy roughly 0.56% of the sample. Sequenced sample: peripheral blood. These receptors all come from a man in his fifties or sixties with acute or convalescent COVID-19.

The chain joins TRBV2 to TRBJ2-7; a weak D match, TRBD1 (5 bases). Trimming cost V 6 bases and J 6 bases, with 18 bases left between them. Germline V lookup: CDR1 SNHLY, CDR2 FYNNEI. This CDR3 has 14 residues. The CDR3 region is CASRGSQVPSEQYF. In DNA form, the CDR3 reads TGTGCCAGCAGGGGATCACAGGTCCCGAGCGAGCAGTACTTC.

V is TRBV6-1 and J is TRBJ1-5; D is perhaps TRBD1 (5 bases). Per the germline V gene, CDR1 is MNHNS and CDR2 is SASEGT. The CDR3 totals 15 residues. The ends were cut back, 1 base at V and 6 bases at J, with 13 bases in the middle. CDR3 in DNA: TGTGCCAGCAGTGAAGTACAGGTCCTTAGTCAGCCCCAGCATTTT. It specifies CASSEVQVLSQPQHF.

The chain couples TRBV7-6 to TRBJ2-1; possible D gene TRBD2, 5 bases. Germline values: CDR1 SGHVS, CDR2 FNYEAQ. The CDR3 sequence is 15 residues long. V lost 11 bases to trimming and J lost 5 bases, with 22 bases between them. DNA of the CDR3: TGTGCCTCCACGAGTGGAGGTTTCGACCACAATGAGCAGTTCTTC. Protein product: CASTSGGFDHNEQFF.

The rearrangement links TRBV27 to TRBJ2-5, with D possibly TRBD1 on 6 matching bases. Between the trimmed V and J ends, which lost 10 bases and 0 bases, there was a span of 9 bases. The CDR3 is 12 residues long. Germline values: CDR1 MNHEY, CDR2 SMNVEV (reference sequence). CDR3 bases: TGTGCCATCCGGGACAACCAAGAGACCCAGTACTTC. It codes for CAIRDNQETQYF.

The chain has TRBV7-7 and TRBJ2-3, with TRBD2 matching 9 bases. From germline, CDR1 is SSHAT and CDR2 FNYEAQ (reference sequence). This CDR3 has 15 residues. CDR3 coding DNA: TGTGCTAGCTCCCCGGGGACTAGCAAACTTCATACGCAGTATTTT. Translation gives CASSPGTSKLHTQYF.

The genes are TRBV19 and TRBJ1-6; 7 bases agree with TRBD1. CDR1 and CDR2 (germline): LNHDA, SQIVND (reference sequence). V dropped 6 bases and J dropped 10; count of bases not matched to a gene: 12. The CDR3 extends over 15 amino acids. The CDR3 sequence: CASRFGTGEYSPLHF. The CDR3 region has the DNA TGTGCCAGTAGGTTCGGCACAGGGGAGTACTCACCCCTCCACTTT. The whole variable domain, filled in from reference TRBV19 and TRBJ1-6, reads DGGITQSPKYLFRKEGQNVTLSCEQNLNHDAMYWYRQDPGQGLRLIYYSQIVNDFQKGDIAEGYSVSREKKESFPLTVTSAQKNPTAFYLCASRFGTGEYSPLHFGNGTRLTVT.

DNA for the CDR3: TGTGCCAGCTCACCACGGGTGGTGGGCGAGCTGTTTTTT. This sequence encodes CASSPRVVGELFF. The chain employs TRBV18 and TRBJ2-2; D is ambiguous. This CDR3 contains 13 residues. Looked up from germline, CDR1 is KGHSH and CDR2 is LQKENI. The V end was cut by 1 base, the J end by 11 bases, with 11 bases between.

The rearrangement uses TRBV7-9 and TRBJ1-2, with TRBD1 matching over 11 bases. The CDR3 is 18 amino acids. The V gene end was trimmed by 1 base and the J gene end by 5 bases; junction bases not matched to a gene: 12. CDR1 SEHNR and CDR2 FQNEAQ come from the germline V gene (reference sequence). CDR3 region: CASSLVGGQGAVWYGYTF. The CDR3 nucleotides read TGTGCCAGCAGCTTAGTTGGTGGACAGGGGGCGGTATGGTATGGCTACACCTTC.

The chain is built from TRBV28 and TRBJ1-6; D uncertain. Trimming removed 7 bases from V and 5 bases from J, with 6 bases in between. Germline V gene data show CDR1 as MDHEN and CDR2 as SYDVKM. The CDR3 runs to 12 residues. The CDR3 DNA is TGTGCCAGCACACATAATAATTCACCCCTCCACTTT. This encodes CASTHNNSPLHF.

CDR3 residues: CASSSVELAGGHEQYF. CDR3 nucleotide sequence: TGTGCCAGCAGCTCGGTTGAACTAGCGGGCGGCCACGAGCAGTACTTC. The rearrangement joins TRBV7-9 to TRBJ2-7; 9 bases are a match to TRBD2. V trimming: 4 bases; J trimming: 5 bases; junction bases outside the gene matches: 12. Germline values: CDR1 SEHNR, CDR2 FQNEAQ (reference sequence). This CDR3 is built from 16 residues.